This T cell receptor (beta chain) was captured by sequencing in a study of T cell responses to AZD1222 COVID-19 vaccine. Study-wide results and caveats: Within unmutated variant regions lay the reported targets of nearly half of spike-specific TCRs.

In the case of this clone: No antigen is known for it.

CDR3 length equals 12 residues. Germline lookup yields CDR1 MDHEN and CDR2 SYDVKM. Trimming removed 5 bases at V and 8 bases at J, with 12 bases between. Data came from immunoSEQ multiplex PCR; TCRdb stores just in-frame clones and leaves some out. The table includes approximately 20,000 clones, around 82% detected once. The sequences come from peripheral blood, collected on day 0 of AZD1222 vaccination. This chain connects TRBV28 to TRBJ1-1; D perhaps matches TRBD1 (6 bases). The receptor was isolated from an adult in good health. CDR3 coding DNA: TGTGCCAGCAGTACAGGGTCGTTAGAAGCTTTCTTT. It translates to CASSTGSLEAFF.